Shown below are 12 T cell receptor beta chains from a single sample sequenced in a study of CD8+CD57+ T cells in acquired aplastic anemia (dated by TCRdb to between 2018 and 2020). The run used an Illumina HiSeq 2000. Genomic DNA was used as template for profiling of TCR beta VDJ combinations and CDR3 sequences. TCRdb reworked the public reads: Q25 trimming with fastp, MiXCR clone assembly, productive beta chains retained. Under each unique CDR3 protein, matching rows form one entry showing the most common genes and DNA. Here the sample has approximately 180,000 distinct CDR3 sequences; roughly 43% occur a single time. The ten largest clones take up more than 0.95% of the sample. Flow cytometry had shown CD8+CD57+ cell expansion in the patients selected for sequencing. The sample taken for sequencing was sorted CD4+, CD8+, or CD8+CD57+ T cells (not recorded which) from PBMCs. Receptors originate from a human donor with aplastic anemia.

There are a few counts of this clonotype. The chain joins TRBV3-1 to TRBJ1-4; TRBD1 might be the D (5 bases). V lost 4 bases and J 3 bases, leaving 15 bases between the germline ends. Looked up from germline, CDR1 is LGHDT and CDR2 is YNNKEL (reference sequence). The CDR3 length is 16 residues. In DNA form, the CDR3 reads TGTGCCAGCAGCCCTCTAGGGGTGGGGGCTAATGAAAAACTGTTTTTT. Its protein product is CASSPLGVGANEKLFF.

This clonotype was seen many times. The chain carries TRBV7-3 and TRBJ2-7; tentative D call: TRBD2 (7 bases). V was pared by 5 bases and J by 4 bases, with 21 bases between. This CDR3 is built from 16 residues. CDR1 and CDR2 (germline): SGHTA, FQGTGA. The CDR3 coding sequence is TGTGCCAGCAGCCCTCTGGGGGGGTTAGGGGGATACGAGCAGTACTTC. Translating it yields CASSPLGGLGGYEQYF.

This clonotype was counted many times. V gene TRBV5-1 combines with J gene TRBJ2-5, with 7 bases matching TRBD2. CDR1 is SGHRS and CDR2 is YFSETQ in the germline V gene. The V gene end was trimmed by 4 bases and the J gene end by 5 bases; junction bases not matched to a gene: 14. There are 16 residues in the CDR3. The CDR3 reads CASSPGLGLTHETQYF. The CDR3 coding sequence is TGCGCCAGCAGCCCTGGACTAGGACTCACACATGAGACCCAGTACTTC.

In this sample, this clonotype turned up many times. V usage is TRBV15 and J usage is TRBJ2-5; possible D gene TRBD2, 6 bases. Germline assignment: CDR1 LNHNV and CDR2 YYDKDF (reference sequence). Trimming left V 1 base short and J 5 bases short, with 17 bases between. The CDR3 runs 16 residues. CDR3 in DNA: TGTGCCACCAGCAGAGGAGGGATAGTCAGCGGGGAGACCCAGTACTTC. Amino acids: CATSRGGIVSGETQYF.

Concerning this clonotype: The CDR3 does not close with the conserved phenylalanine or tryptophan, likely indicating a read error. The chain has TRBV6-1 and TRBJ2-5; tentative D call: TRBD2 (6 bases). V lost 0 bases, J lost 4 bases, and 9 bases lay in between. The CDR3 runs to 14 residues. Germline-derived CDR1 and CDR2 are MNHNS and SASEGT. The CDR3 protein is CASSEAGEVETQYL. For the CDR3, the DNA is TGTGCCAGCAGTGAAGCGGGGGAGGTAGAGACCCAGTACCTC.

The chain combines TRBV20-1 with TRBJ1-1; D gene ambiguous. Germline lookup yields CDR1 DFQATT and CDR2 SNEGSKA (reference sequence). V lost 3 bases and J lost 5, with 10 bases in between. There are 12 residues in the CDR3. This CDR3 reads CSARNPGTEAFF. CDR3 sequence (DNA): TGCAGTGCTAGGAACCCTGGGACTGAAGCTTTCTTT.

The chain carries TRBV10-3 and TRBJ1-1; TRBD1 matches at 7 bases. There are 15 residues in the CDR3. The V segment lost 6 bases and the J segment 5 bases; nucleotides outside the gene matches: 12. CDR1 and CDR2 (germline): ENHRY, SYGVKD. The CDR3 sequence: CAISNLGGKRTEAFF. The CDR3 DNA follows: TGTGCCATCAGCAATTTAGGGGGCAAGAGGACTGAAGCTTTCTTT.

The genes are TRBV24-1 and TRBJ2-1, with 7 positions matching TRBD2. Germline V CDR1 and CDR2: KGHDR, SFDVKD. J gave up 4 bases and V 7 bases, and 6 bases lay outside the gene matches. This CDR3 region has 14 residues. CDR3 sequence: CATSGGGGYNEQFF. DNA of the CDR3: TGTGCCACCAGCGGCGGGGGAGGATACAATGAGCAGTTCTTC.

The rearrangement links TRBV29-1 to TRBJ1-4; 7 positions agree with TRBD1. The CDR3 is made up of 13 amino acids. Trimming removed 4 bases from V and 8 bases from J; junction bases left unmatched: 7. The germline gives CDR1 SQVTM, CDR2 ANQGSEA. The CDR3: CSVANRGREKLFF. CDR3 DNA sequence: TGCAGCGTTGCCAACAGGGGCAGGGAAAAACTGTTTTTT.

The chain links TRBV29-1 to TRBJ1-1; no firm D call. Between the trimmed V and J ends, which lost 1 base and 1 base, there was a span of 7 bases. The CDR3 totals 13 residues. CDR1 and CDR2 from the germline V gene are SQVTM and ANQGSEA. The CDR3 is CSVEGTGNTEAFF. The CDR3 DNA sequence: TGCAGCGTTGAAGGGACCGGGAACACTGAAGCTTTCTTT.

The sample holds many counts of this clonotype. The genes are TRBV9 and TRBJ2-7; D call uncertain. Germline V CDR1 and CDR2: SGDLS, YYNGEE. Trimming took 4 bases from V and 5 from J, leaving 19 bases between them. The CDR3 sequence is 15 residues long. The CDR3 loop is CASSPSGWMDDEQYF. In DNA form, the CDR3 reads TGTGCCAGCAGCCCTTCCGGCTGGATGGACGACGAGCAGTACTTC.

This CDR3 is CASPAGQGDQPQHF. As DNA, the CDR3 is TGTGCCAGCCCAGCAGGGCAGGGCGATCAGCCCCAGCATTTT. This chain joins TRBV2 and TRBJ1-5; possible D gene TRBD1, 5 bases. The CDR3 is 14 amino acids. The germline CDR1 and CDR2 sequences are SNHLY and FYNNEI. Trimming cost V 8 bases and J 5 bases, with 16 bases left between them.